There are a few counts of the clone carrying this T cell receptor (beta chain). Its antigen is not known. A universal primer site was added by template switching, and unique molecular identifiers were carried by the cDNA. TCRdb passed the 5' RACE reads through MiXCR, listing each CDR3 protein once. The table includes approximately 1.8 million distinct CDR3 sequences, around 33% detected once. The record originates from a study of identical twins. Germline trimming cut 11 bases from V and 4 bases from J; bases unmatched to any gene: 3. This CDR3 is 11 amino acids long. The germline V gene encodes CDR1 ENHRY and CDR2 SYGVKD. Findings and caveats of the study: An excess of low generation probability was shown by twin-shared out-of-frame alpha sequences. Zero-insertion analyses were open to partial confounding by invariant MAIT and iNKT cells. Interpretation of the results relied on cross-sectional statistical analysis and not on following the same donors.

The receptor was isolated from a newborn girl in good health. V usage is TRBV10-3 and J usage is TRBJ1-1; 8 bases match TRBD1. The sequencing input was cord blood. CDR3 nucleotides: TGTGCCGCCACAGGGGGCACTGAAGCTTTCTTT. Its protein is CAATGGTEAFF.